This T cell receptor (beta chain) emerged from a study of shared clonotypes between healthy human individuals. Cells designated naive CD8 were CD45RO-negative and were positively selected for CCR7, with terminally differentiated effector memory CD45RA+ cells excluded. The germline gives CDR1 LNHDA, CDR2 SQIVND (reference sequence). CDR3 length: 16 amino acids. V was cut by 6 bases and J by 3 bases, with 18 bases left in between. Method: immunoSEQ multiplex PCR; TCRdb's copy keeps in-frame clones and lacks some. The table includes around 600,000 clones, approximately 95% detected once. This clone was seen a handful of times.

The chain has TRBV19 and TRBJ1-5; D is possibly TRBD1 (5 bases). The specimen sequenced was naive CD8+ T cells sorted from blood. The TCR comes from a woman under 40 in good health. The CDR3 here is CASSDIDRQFNQPQHF. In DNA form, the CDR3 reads TGTGCCAGTAGCGATATTGATAGACAGTTCAATCAGCCCCAGCATTTT.